These T cell receptor beta chains were read from a single sample in a study of blood T cell repertoires in COVID-19. Some clones are missing from TCRdb's copy, which holds only in-frame ones; the method was immunoSEQ multiplex PCR. The repertoire holds about 210,000 clones, with around 89% as singletons. Sequenced input: peripheral blood. These receptors were collected from a man aged 65 to 85 with acute or convalescent COVID-19. CDR3s include the opening cysteine and the closing phenylalanine or tryptophan. D genes are given only for firm matches. Clone size, where shown, is once, few, many, or a class for clones that have expanded.

v_gene,abundance,j_gene,d_gene,CDR3nt,CDR3aa
TRBV10-3,NA,TRBJ2-2,TRBD2,TGTGCCATCCCTAGCGGGAGTAACACCGGGGAGCTGTTTTTT,CAIPSGSNTGELFF
TRBV4-1,few,TRBJ2-1,TRBD2,TGCGCCAGCAGCCAAGGACTAGCGGGAGGGGGGTCCTACAATGAGCAGTTCTTC,CASSQGLAGGGSYNEQFF
TRBV5-1,NA,TRBJ1-5,NA,TGCGCCAGCAGCTCGAGTGGGGGACTCAATCAGCCCCAGCATTTT,CASSSSGGLNQPQHF
TRBV18,NA,TRBJ2-6,NA,TGTGCCAGCTCACGAACAACAGGGTCTTCTGGGGCCAACGTCCTGACTTTC,CASSRTTGSSGANVLTF
TRBV19,NA,TRBJ1-1,NA,TGTGCCAGTAGTATTGCGGGAGCGAACACTGAAGCTTTCTTT,CASSIAGANTEAFF
TRBV7-9,NA,TRBJ2-1,TRBD1,TGTGCCAGCAGCGAATCCGGGACAGGTATTTACAATGAGCAGTTCTTC,CASSESGTGIYNEQFF
TRBV5-1,NA,TRBJ2-3,NA,TGCGCCAGCAGCGATCCGTCGGGCACAGATACGCAGTATTTT,CASSDPSGTDTQYF
TRBV10-3,NA,TRBJ1-2,NA,TGTGCCATCAGCCAAGACAGTAACTATGGCTACACCTTC,CAISQDSNYGYTF
TRBV2,NA,TRBJ2-5,TRBD2,TGTGCCAGCAGCGCCGCGGGACTAGCTCAAGAGACCCAGTACTTC,CASSAAGLAQETQYF
TRBV7-2,once,TRBJ1-2,TRBD1,TGTGCCAGCAACCAGGGGGGAGGACAGGGCGTCCGTAACTATGGCTACACCTTC,CASNQGGGQGVRNYGYTF
TRBV6-1,NA,TRBJ1-6,NA,TGTGCCAGCAGTGAAATGGACAGTGGTAATTCACCCCTCCACTTT,CASSEMDSGNSPLHF
TRBV19,NA,TRBJ2-2,NA,TGTGCCAGTAGTATTTGGGGCAGGGGCCCCGGGGAGCTGTTTTTT,CASSIWGRGPGELFF
TRBV7-8,NA,TRBJ2-7,TRBD1,TGTGCCAGCAGCTTCCGGGACAGGGGCTATCCCTACGAGCAGTACTTC,CASSFRDRGYPYEQYF
TRBV28,NA,TRBJ1-5,NA,TGTGCCAGCAGTTTATTGGCTCGGGTTAGCAATCAGCCCCAGCATTTT,CASSLLARVSNQPQHF
TRBV5-4,NA,TRBJ2-2,NA,TGTGCCAGCAGCTTAGAATCGGGACAGAACACCGGGGAGCTGTTTTTT,CASSLESGQNTGELFF
TRBV18,NA,TRBJ1-6,NA,TGTGCCAGCTCACCAGCCGGGACACCTTATTCACCCCTCCACTTT,CASSPAGTPYSPLHF
TRBV18,NA,TRBJ2-5,TRBD1,TGTGCCAGCTCACCCGAACAGGGGGCGCTGGGGGAGACCCAGTACTTC,CASSPEQGALGETQYF
TRBV7-6,NA,TRBJ2-3,NA,TGTGCCAGCAGCTTAGACGGAGGGGCCACAGATACGCAGTATTTT,CASSLDGGATDTQYF
TRBV28,NA,TRBJ2-7,TRBD1,TGTGCCAGCAGGGCAGGGGGCGCCACCTACGAGCAGTACTTC,CASRAGGATYEQYF
TRBV28,NA,TRBJ1-5,NA,TGTGCCAGCACCATATCGGCAGGGAATCAGCCCCAGCATTTT,CASTISAGNQPQHF
TRBV28,NA,TRBJ1-5,TRBD1,TGTGCCAGCAGTTTTGGACAGGGAAGCAATCAGCCCCAGCATTTT,CASSFGQGSNQPQHF
TRBV9,NA,TRBJ2-7,NA,TGTGCCAGCAGCGCGGGGGTTACCTCCTACGAGCAGTACTTC,CASSAGVTSYEQYF
TRBV11-2,NA,TRBJ1-1,NA,TGTGCCAGCAGCTTAGAAGGGGGGGTGAACACTGAAGCTTTCTTT,CASSLEGGVNTEAFF
TRBV28,NA,TRBJ1-2,NA,TGTGCCAGCAGTCCCTCGGGGGGGGCGGTAATCTATGGCTACACCTTC,CASSPSGGAVIYGYTF
TRBV19,once,TRBJ2-7,NA,TGTGCCAGTAAAAACTTAAGGAGGGTCCCCTACGAGCAGTACTTC,CASKNLRRVPYEQYF
TRBV30,NA,TRBJ1-2,NA,TGTGCCTGGAGTCTCCCCCAGGGGCCCAACTATGGCTACACCTTC,CAWSLPQGPNYGYTF
TRBV27,NA,TRBJ1-2,TRBD1,TGTGCCAGCAGGCCTCAACAGGGGGCTCGGGTTGGCGCCTATGGCTACACCTTC,CASRPQQGARVGAYGYTF
TRBV3-1/TRBV3-2,NA,TRBJ1-1,TRBD1,TGTGCCAGCAGCCCTCACGACAGGGGGACTGAAGCTTTCTTT,CASSPHDRGTEAFF
TRBV7-3,NA,TRBJ2-2,NA,TGTGCCAGCAGCTTACGAGGAGGAAACACCGGGGAGCTGTTTTTT,CASSLRGGNTGELFF
TRBV7-2,NA,TRBJ2-1,NA,TGTGCCAGCACTTCGGGTCCTAGCTCCTACAATGAGCAGTTCTTC,CASTSGPSSYNEQFF
TRBV5-1,NA,TRBJ2-7,NA,TGCGCCAGCAGCTCGCGAACGGGAGCCTCCTACGAGCAGTACTTC,CASSSRTGASYEQYF
TRBV21-1,NA,TRBJ2-7,NA,TGTGCCAGCAGCACCCTTATTCGGGACCGGGGGTCCTACGAGCAGTACTTC,CASSTLIRDRGSYEQYF
TRBV9,NA,TRBJ2-6,TRBD1,TGTGCCAGCAGTTCCGGGACAGGGAGAGCCCCTGGGGCCAACGTCCTGACTTTC,CASSSGTGRAPGANVLTF
TRBV19,once,TRBJ2-1,TRBD1,TGTGCCAGTAGTATAGGGTCAGTCTCAGGGGGCAATGAGCAGTTCTTC,CASSIGSVSGGNEQFF
TRBV12-3/TRBV12-4,NA,TRBJ1-5,NA,TGTGCCAGCCTCGAGGGCAATCAGCCCCAGCATTTT,CASLEGNQPQHF
TRBV19,NA,TRBJ2-2,TRBD1,TGTGCCAGTAGTAGTAGGGGGCTCACCATTATTTTCACCGGGGAGCTGTTTTTT,CASSSRGLTIIFTGELFF
TRBV3-1/TRBV3-2,NA,TRBJ1-2,NA,TGTGCCAGCAGCCAAGTGGAGGGTTACGGCTACACCTTC,CASSQVEGYGYTF